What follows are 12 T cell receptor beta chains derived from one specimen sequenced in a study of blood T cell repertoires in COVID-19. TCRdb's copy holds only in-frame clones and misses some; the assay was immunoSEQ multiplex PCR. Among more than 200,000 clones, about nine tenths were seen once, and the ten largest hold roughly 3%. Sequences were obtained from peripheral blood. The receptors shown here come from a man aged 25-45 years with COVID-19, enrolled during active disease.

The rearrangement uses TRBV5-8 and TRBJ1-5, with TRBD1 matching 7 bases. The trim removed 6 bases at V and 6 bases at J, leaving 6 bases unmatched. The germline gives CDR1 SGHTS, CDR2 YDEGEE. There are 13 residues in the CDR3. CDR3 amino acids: CASTRAGGQPQHF. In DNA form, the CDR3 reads TGTGCCAGCACCCGGGCAGGGGGTCAGCCCCAGCATTTT.

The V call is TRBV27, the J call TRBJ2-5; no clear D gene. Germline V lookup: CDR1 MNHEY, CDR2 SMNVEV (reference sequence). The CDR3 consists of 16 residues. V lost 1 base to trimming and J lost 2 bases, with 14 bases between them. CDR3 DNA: TGTGCCAGCAGTTTATTTCTCGGAACAGCACAAGAGACCCAGTACTTC. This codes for CASSLFLGTAQETQYF.

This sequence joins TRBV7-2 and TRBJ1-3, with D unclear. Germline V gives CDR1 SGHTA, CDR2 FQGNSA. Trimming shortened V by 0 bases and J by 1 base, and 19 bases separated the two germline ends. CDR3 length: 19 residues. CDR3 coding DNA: TGTGCCAGCAGCTTAGCGATATTTAGTGAGGCAGCATCTGGAAACACCATATATTTT. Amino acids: CASSLAIFSEAASGNTIYF.

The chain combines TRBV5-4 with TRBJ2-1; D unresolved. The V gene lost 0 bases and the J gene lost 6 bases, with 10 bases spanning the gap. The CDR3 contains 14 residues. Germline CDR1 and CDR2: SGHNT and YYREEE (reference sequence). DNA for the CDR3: TGTGCCAGCAGCTTGGAACGACTGGCCAATGAGCAGTTCTTC. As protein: CASSLERLANEQFF.

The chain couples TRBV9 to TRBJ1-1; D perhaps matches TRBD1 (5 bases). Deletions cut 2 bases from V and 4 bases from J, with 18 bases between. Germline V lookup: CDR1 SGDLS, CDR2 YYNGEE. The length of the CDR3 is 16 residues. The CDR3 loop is CASSVGVNRGGTEAFF. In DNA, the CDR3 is TGTGCCAGCAGCGTTGGGGTGAACCGGGGGGGCACTGAAGCTTTCTTT.

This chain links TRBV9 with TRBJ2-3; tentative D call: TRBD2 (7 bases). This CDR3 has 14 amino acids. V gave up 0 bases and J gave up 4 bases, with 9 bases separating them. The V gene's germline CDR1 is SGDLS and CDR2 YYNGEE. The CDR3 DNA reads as TGTGCCAGCAGCGTAGGGGGGGGCCCAGATACGCAGTATTTT. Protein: CASSVGGGPDTQYF.

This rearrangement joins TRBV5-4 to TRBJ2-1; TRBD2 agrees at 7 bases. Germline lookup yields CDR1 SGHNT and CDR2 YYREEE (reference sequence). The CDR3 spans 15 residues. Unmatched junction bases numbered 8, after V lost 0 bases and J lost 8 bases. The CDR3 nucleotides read TGTGCCAGCAGCTTGGGGGGACTACCAAGCGATGAGCAGTTCTTC. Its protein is CASSLGGLPSDEQFF.

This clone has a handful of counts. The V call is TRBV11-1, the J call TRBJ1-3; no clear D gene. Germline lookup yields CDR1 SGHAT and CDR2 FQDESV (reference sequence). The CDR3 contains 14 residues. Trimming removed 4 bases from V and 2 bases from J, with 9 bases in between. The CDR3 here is CASSSRGTGNTIYF. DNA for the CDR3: TGTGCCAGCAGCTCCAGAGGTACTGGAAACACCATATATTTT.

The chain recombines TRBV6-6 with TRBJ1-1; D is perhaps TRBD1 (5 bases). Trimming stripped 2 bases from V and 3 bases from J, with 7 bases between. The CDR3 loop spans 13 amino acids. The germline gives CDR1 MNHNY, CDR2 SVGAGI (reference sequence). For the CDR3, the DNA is TGTGCCAGCAGTTACGCGGGGGACACTGAAGCTTTCTTT. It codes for CASSYAGDTEAFF.

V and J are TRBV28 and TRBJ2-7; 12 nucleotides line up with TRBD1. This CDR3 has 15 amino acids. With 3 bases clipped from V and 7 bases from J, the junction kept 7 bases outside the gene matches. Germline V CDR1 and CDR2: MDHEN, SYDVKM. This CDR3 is CASSLLGQGAREQYF. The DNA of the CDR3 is TGTGCCAGCAGTTTGCTGGGACAGGGGGCGCGGGAGCAGTACTTC. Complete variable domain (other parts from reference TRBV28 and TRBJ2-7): DVKVTQSSRYLVKRTGEKVFLECVQDMDHENMFWYRQDPGLGLRLIYFSYDVKMKEKGDIPEGYSVSREKKERFSLILESASTNQTSMYLCASSLLGQGAREQYFGPGTRLTVT.

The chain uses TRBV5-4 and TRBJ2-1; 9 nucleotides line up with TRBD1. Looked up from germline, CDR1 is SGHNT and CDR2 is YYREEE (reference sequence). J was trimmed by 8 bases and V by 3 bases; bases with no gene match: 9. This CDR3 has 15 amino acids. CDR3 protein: CASSYRGLGWDEQFF. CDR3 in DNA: TGTGCCAGCAGCTACAGGGGGCTTGGATGGGATGAGCAGTTCTTC.

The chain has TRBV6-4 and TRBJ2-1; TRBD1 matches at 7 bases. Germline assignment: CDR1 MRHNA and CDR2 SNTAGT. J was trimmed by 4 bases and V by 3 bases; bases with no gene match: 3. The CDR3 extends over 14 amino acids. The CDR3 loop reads CASSEQGLYNEQFF. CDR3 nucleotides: TGTGCCAGCAGTGAACAGGGGCTATACAATGAGCAGTTCTTC.